The 18 T cell receptor beta chains presented below share a single source sample, sequenced in a study of lymphopenia after photon versus proton radiotherapy. The table came from immunoSEQ multiplex PCR; TCRdb's copy has only in-frame clones and leaves some out. The table has 70,000 or so clones, approximately 91% seen once; the top ten hold approximately 2.9%. The material was peripheral blood, obtained from a patient treated with photon-based radiotherapy. These TCRs come from a woman in her sixties or seventies with pancreatic cancer.

The chain has TRBV5-1 and TRBJ2-1; 7 nucleotides line up with TRBD1. The ends lost 2 bases at V and 2 bases at J; junction bases unmatched: 4. Germline V gene lookup returns CDR1 SGHRS and CDR2 YFSETQ. This CDR3 is 15 amino acids long. The CDR3: CASSFDRVPYNEQFF. Here the CDR3 DNA reads TGCGCCAGCAGCTTTGACAGGGTCCCCTACAATGAGCAGTTCTTC.

This clone has only one observation. The chain combines TRBV19 with TRBJ1-1; D is perhaps TRBD1 (6 bases). Germline CDR1 reads LNHDA; CDR2 reads SQIVND (reference sequence). Trimming removed 3 bases from V and 1 base from J, with 12 bases in between. CDR3 length equals 15 residues. This CDR3 is CASSIEGQRNTEAFF. CDR3 nucleotide sequence: TGTGCCAGTAGTATCGAAGGACAGAGGAACACTGAAGCTTTCTTT. The full variable domain, in which reference TRBV19 and TRBJ1-1 provide the parts outside the CDR3, is DGGITQSPKYLFRKEGQNVTLSCEQNLNHDAMYWYRQDPGQGLRLIYYSQIVNDFQKGDIAEGYSVSREKKESFPLTVTSAQKNPTAFYLCASSIEGQRNTEAFFGQGTRLTVV.

The rearrangement uses TRBV12-5 and TRBJ2-2, with D tentatively TRBD2 (7 bases). Germline CDR1 and CDR2: LGHNT and FRNRAP. The CDR3 is made up of 18 amino acids. The V end lost 0 bases, the J end lost 7 bases, and 21 bases lay between the germline ends. As DNA, the CDR3 is TGTGCTAGTGGTTTGGTAGTTTATAGGGGGAGGGGTGTCGGGGAGCTGTTTTTT. Protein product: CASGLVVYRGRGVGELFF.

This clone appeared once. Other DNA sequences of this sample code for an identical CDR3. The chain carries TRBV4-3 and TRBJ2-7; no firm D call. This CDR3 region has 13 residues. The V gene lost 0 bases and the J gene lost 2 bases, with 5 bases spanning the gap. Germline lookup yields CDR1 LGHNA and CDR2 YSLEER. The chain's CDR3 is CASSQDRAYEQYF. In DNA form, the CDR3 reads TGCGCCAGCAGCCAAGACAGAGCCTACGAGCAGTACTTC.

The rearrangement uses TRBV7-9 and TRBJ2-5; D might be TRBD2 (7 bases). The CDR3 contains 15 residues. Germline V gene data show CDR1 as SEHNR and CDR2 as FQNEAQ (reference sequence). Trimming stripped 3 bases from V and 6 bases from J, with 17 bases between. This chain's CDR3 is CASSFNGRGGQTQYF. Written as DNA, the CDR3 is TGTGCCAGCAGCTTTAACGGCAGGGGAGGGCAGACCCAGTACTTC.

This sequence joins TRBV10-3 and TRBJ2-5; D is possibly TRBD1 (6 bases). CDR3 length: 14 amino acids. The V end was cut by 2 bases, the J end by 4 bases, with 11 bases between. The germline CDR1 and CDR2 sequences are ENHRY and SYGVKD. The CDR3 bases are TGTGCCATCAGTGAGAACAGGGTTGGAGAGACCCAGTACTTC. Amino acid sequence: CAISENRVGETQYF.

This clone was seen only a few times. J is TRBJ2-3 and V is TRBV27; tentative D call: TRBD2 (5 bases). V lost 3 bases to trimming and J lost 4 bases, with 5 bases between them. This CDR3 contains 12 residues. Germline V gives CDR1 MNHEY, CDR2 SMNVEV (reference sequence). For the CDR3, the DNA is TGTGCCAGCAGTTTGGAGGCAGATACGCAGTATTTT. Residues: CASSLEADTQYF.

The chain links TRBV29-1 to TRBJ2-5; TRBD2 aligns across 15 bases. Germline values: CDR1 SQVTM, CDR2 ANQGSEA. V was clipped by 8 bases and J by 5 bases; unmatched bases: 3. The CDR3 length is 13 residues. CDR3 nucleotides: TGCAGCTTGGGGACTAGCGGGAGGGAGACCCAGTACTTC. This codes for CSLGTSGRETQYF.

The chain carries TRBV7-3 and TRBJ2-5, with 8 bases aligning to TRBD1. Per the germline V gene, CDR1 is SGHTA and CDR2 is FQGTGA. After removal of 5 bases from V and 4 bases from J, the junction contained 9 bases not matched to a gene. The CDR3 is made up of 15 amino acids. This CDR3 is CASSEAGTGGETQYF. The CDR3 DNA is TGTGCCAGCAGCGAAGCCGGGACAGGAGGAGAGACCCAGTACTTC.

The chain carries TRBV7-2 and TRBJ2-6; no reliable D call. V lost 6 bases and J lost 0, with 9 bases in between. Germline V lookup: CDR1 SGHTA, CDR2 FQGNSA. The CDR3 extends over 15 amino acids. The CDR3 protein is CASRLQSSGANVLTF. The CDR3 DNA follows: TGTGCCAGCAGACTCCAGAGCTCTGGGGCCAACGTCCTGACTTTC.

This rearrangement joins TRBV9 to TRBJ2-3; TRBD2 might be the D (6 bases). This CDR3 is built from 15 residues. Germline loops: CDR1 SGDLS, CDR2 YYNGEE. Trimming removed 0 bases at V and 0 bases at J, with 8 bases between. The CDR3 loop reads CASSVGGISTDTQYF. The CDR3 nucleotides are TGTGCCAGCAGCGTAGGCGGGATTAGCACAGATACGCAGTATTTT. Complete variable domain (other parts from reference TRBV9 and TRBJ2-3): DSGVTQTPKHLITATGQRVTLRCSPRSGDLSVYWYQQSLDQGLQFLIQYYNGEERAKGNILERFSAQQFPDLHSELNLSSLELGDSALYFCASSVGGISTDTQYFGPGTRLTVL.

The gene calls are TRBV30 and TRBJ2-1; 11 bases line up with TRBD2. CDR1 GTSNPN and CDR2 SVGIG come from the germline V gene (reference sequence). This CDR3 spans 15 amino acids. The V gene end was trimmed by 5 bases and the J gene end by 7 bases; junction bases not matched to a gene: 10. In DNA form, the CDR3 reads TGTGCCTGGCACCCGGGACTAGCGGTTGGAAATGAGCAGTTCTTC. Translation: CAWHPGLAVGNEQFF.

There are a few counts of this clone. The chain links TRBV19 to TRBJ1-5; no clear D. The CDR3 runs to 15 residues. In germline, CDR1 is LNHDA, CDR2 SQIVND (reference sequence). Trimming left V 6 bases short and J 2 bases short, with 14 bases between. CDR3 nucleotide sequence: TGTGCCAGTAGAGGTACAGAGACCCGCAATCAGCCCCAGCATTTT. This encodes CASRGTETRNQPQHF.

The chain combines TRBV6-6 with TRBJ2-5; either TRBD1 or TRBD2 may fit D (6 bases each). The germline V gene encodes CDR1 MNHNY and CDR2 SVGAGI (reference sequence). CDR3 size: 14 residues. Trimming took off 5 bases at V and 5 bases at J, with 15 bases between the two ends. The CDR3 DNA is TGTGCCAGCAGTGCCCCGGGGGCCCGGGAGACCCAGTACTTC. Its protein is CASSAPGARETQYF.

V gene TRBV29-1 combines with J gene TRBJ1-4, with a weak D call TRBD1 (6 bases). The CDR3 runs 13 residues. V lost 4 bases, J lost 6 bases, and 12 bases lay in between. The germline gives CDR1 SQVTM, CDR2 ANQGSEA. CDR3 protein: CSVGRGGDEKLFF. DNA for the CDR3: TGCAGCGTTGGACGTGGGGGCGATGAAAAACTGTTTTTT. Looking up the rest from reference TRBV29-1 and TRBJ1-4 gives the full variable domain: SAVISQKPSRDICQRGTSLTIQCQVDSQVTMMFWYRQQPGQSLTLIATANQGSEATYESGFVIDKFPISRPNLTFSTLTVSNMSPEDSSIYLCSVGRGGDEKLFFGSGTQLSVL.

The V call is TRBV18, the J call TRBJ2-1; 13 bases match TRBD2. Per the germline V gene, CDR1 is KGHSH and CDR2 is LQKENI. The CDR3 is 14 amino acids. V trimming: 6 bases; J trimming: 6 bases; junction bases outside the gene matches: 2. CDR3 loop: CASSGLAGANEQFF. DNA for the CDR3: TGTGCCAGCTCCGGACTAGCGGGAGCCAATGAGCAGTTCTTC.

This rearrangement joins TRBV27 to TRBJ2-1, with D maybe TRBD2 (6 bases). CDR1 is MNHEY and CDR2 is SMNVEV in the germline V gene (reference sequence). The CDR3 spans 13 residues. The ends were cut back, 5 bases at V and 8 bases at J, with 13 bases in the middle. The CDR3 region is CASSRSGLDEQFF. The CDR3 DNA follows: TGTGCCAGCAGTAGATCGGGACTTGATGAGCAGTTCTTC.

This clone appeared once. The chain employs TRBV18 and TRBJ2-4; no reliable D call. The length of the CDR3 is 15 residues. Germline values: CDR1 KGHSH, CDR2 LQKENI. V was trimmed by 0 bases and J by 1 base, leaving 7 bases between them. CDR3 protein: CASSPPAAAKNIQYF. Written as DNA, the CDR3 is TGTGCCAGCTCACCACCGGCGGCGGCCAAAAACATTCAGTACTTC.